The rows below give T cell receptor beta chains drawn from one sample of a study of shared clonotypes between healthy human individuals. TCRdb keeps only in-frame clones here, not all; method: immunoSEQ multiplex PCR. This table holds hundreds of thousands of clones, over 65% found once. Sample: memory CD4+ T cells sorted from blood. These receptor sequences come from a woman aged 25-40 years in good health. CDR3s include the opening cysteine and the closing phenylalanine or tryptophan. Fields, in order: J gene, CDR3 length, D gene, clone size, V gene, CDR3 protein, CDR3 DNA. The D gene is left open where the match is weak. Size is omitted from some rows. Given values are once, few, many or a class for expanded clones.

TRBJ1-2 | 16 | - | - | TRBV28 | CASSSGSFGWNYGYTF | TGTGCCAGCAGTTCGGGGTCGTTTGGGTGGAACTATGGCTACACCTTC
TRBJ2-3 | 17 | - | few | TRBV19 | CASSAEMTSSGTDTQYF | TGTGCCAGTAGTGCAGAAATGACTAGTTCAGGAACAGATACGCAGTATTTT
TRBJ1-1 | 13 | - | - | TRBV7-9 | CASSLNVESGAFF | TGTGCCAGCAGCTTAAATGTCGAGAGTGGAGCTTTCTTT
TRBJ2-1 | 14 | TRBD1 | - | TRBV19 | CASSKTGESWKQFF | TGTGCCAGTAGTAAGACAGGGGAGTCTTGGAAGCAGTTCTTC
TRBJ1-4 | 15 | - | - | TRBV19 | CASTMKAGRAEKLFF | TGTGCCAGTACCATGAAGGCCGGGAGGGCTGAAAAACTGTTTTTT
TRBJ2-3 | 14 | - | - | TRBV18 | CASSPMVRGDTQYF | TGTGCCAGCTCACCAATGGTCCGGGGAGATACGCAGTATTTT
TRBJ2-7 | 15 | TRBD1 | - | TRBV19 | CASRGLGDSSYEQYF | TGTGCCAGTAGAGGCTTGGGGGACAGCTCCTACGAGCAGTACTTC
TRBJ1-2 | 13 | - | few | TRBV19 | CASSRSPNYGYTF | TGTGCCAGTAGTAGGTCCCCTAACTATGGCTACACCTTC
TRBJ2-3 | 16 | - | - | TRBV19 | CASSTRRGGQTDTQYF | TGTGCCAGTAGTACCCGCCGGGGCGGACAGACAGATACGCAGTATTTT
TRBJ2-3 | 14 | - | - | TRBV5-1 | CASSPQGGTDTQYF | TGCGCCAGCAGCCCACAAGGGGGCACAGATACGCAGTATTTT